This is a list of T cell receptor beta chains from one sample in a study of blood T cell repertoires in COVID-19. The protocol was immunoSEQ multiplex PCR, while the TCRdb copy is restricted to in-frame clones and leaves out a portion. This sample carries fewer than 50,000 clones, roughly 69% of them seen once, and the ten largest clones take 6.2%. The sample was peripheral blood. These receptor sequences come from an elderly man with acute or convalescent COVID-19. CDR3s include the opening cysteine and the closing phenylalanine or tryptophan. D genes are given only for firm matches. Only some rows state a clone size, as once, few, many or a class for expanded clones.

D gene: TRBD2
clone size: .
V gene: TRBV7-9
J gene: TRBJ2-1
CDR3 DNA: TGTGCCAGCAGCCCCCGCCGGACTAGCGGGTTAAGCTCCTACAATGAGCAGTTCTTC
CDR3 protein: CASSPRRTSGLSSYNEQFF

D gene: TRBD1
clone size: few
V gene: TRBV7-2
J gene: TRBJ1-2
CDR3 DNA: TGTGCCAGCAGCTTAGCGCCCGGACAGGGAAACGGCTACACCTTC
CDR3 protein: CASSLAPGQGNGYTF

D gene: .
clone size: .
V gene: TRBV2
J gene: TRBJ2-4
CDR3 DNA: TGTGCCAGCGCCCCGGAGAGGGTCAAAAACATTCAGTACTTC
CDR3 protein: CASAPERVKNIQYF

D gene: .
clone size: once
V gene: TRBV7-3
J gene: TRBJ2-1
CDR3 DNA: TGTGCCAGCAGCCCAGACAGGCGGCGGGTCAATGAGCAGTTCTTC
CDR3 protein: CASSPDRRRVNEQFF

D gene: .
clone size: .
V gene: TRBV6-5
J gene: TRBJ1-6
CDR3 DNA: TGTGCCACAAAAACAGGGTGGAATCTCCACTTT
CDR3 protein: CATKTGWNLHF

D gene: .
clone size: .
V gene: TRBV6-6
J gene: TRBJ2-7
CDR3 DNA: TGTGCCAGCAGACCTAGGCAACTAAGCTCCTACGAGCAGTACTTC
CDR3 protein: CASRPRQLSSYEQYF

D gene: TRBD1
clone size: .
V gene: TRBV3-1/TRBV3-2
J gene: TRBJ1-2
CDR3 DNA: TGTGCCAGCAGCCACCCCTCGAGGGGGCTTAACTATGGCTACACCTTC
CDR3 protein: CASSHPSRGLNYGYTF

D gene: .
clone size: .
V gene: TRBV6-5
J gene: TRBJ1-1
CDR3 DNA: TGTGCCAGCGCTGGGAGGGCACGGACTGAAGCTTTCTTT
CDR3 protein: CASAGRARTEAFF

D gene: TRBD1
clone size: few
V gene: TRBV25-1
J gene: TRBJ1-4
CDR3 DNA: TGTGCCAGCAGTCCCCGGACAGGGCACGAAAAACTGTTTTTT
CDR3 protein: CASSPRTGHEKLFF

D gene: .
clone size: .
V gene: TRBV21-1
J gene: TRBJ2-7
CDR3 DNA: TGTGCCAGCAGCATCGTCGACAGGGGTCAATCCCCGGACTACGAGCAGTACTTC
CDR3 protein: CASSIVDRGQSPDYEQYF

D gene: TRBD1
clone size: .
V gene: TRBV19
J gene: TRBJ2-1
CDR3 DNA: TGTGCCAGTAGTGCGACTCCGGGACAGGTCTCCGATGAGCAGTTCTTC
CDR3 protein: CASSATPGQVSDEQFF

D gene: TRBD1
clone size: .
V gene: TRBV6-2/TRBV6-3
J gene: TRBJ2-3
CDR3 DNA: TGTGCCAGCAGTTACCCGACTAAAGGGCGACAGGGCCGAGAAGATACGCAGTATTTT
CDR3 protein: CASSYPTKGRQGREDTQYF

D gene: TRBD2
clone size: .
V gene: TRBV6-5
J gene: TRBJ2-7
CDR3 DNA: TGTGCCAGCAGTCGTAGCGGGGAGCCGACCTACGAGCAGTACTTC
CDR3 protein: CASSRSGEPTYEQYF

D gene: .
clone size: .
V gene: TRBV10-3
J gene: TRBJ2-2
CDR3 DNA: TGTGCCATGAGGGACACCGGGGAGCTGTTTTTT
CDR3 protein: CAMRDTGELFF

D gene: .
clone size: few
V gene: TRBV5-1
J gene: TRBJ1-2
CDR3 DNA: TGCGCCAGCAGCCTACTACAGGGCGCTTATGGCTACACCTTC
CDR3 protein: CASSLLQGAYGYTF

D gene: .
clone size: few
V gene: TRBV11-2
J gene: TRBJ1-1
CDR3 DNA: TGTGCCAGCAGCTTAGTCCCATTGAGGGCGAACACTGAAGCTTTCTTT
CDR3 protein: CASSLVPLRANTEAFF

D gene: .
clone size: .
V gene: TRBV2
J gene: TRBJ1-6
CDR3 DNA: TGTGCCAGCAGGAGGATCACCTATAATTCACCCCTCCACTTT
CDR3 protein: CASRRITYNSPLHF

D gene: TRBD2
clone size: .
V gene: TRBV11-2
J gene: TRBJ2-1
CDR3 DNA: TGTGCCAGCCAGAGGCGGGAGGGCCCCAATGAGCAGTTCTTC
CDR3 protein: CASQRREGPNEQFF

D gene: TRBD1
clone size: .
V gene: TRBV6-5
J gene: TRBJ1-2
CDR3 DNA: TGTGCCAGCAGGCCAGGGGGCAGGGGTGGCTACACCTTC
CDR3 protein: CASRPGGRGGYTF

D gene: .
clone size: .
V gene: TRBV7-8
J gene: TRBJ2-3
CDR3 DNA: TGTGCCAGCAGCTTGGGCTACTCCACAGATACGCAGTATTTT
CDR3 protein: CASSLGYSTDTQYF

D gene: TRBD1
clone size: .
V gene: TRBV7-9
J gene: TRBJ1-2
CDR3 DNA: TGTGCCAGCAGCTGGGACAGGGCCCGGGGCTACACCTTC
CDR3 protein: CASSWDRARGYTF

D gene: .
clone size: medium-sized
V gene: TRBV5-4
J gene: TRBJ2-7
CDR3 DNA: TGTGCCAGCAGCTCAAACCTAGCATCCTACGAGCAGTACTTC
CDR3 protein: CASSSNLASYEQYF

D gene: .
clone size: .
V gene: TRBV18
J gene: TRBJ2-5
CDR3 DNA: TGTGCCAGCTCACTCATCACGCGAGGTGAAGGGACCCAGTACTTC
CDR3 protein: CASSLITRGEGTQYF

D gene: TRBD1
clone size: few
V gene: TRBV6-5
J gene: TRBJ1-1
CDR3 DNA: TGTGCCACCAAACCACAGGGGCGCACTGAAGCTTTCTTT
CDR3 protein: CATKPQGRTEAFF

D gene: .
clone size: .
V gene: TRBV2
J gene: TRBJ1-3
CDR3 DNA: TGTGCCAGCAGTGAAGCGACAGTCTCTGGAAACACCATATATTTT
CDR3 protein: CASSEATVSGNTIYF

D gene: TRBD1
clone size: .
V gene: TRBV4-3
J gene: TRBJ1-4
CDR3 DNA: TGCGCCAGCAGCCAAGGACAGGGTGGTGAAAAACTGTTTTTT
CDR3 protein: CASSQGQGGEKLFF

D gene: TRBD1
clone size: .
V gene: TRBV5-4
J gene: TRBJ2-1
CDR3 DNA: TGTGCCAGCAGCCACACCGGACAGGGATATGAGCAGTTCTTC
CDR3 protein: CASSHTGQGYEQFF

D gene: TRBD1
clone size: many
V gene: TRBV30
J gene: TRBJ1-2
CDR3 DNA: TGTGCCTGGAGCCGAACCGGGACAGGGGGTTCTGGCTACACCTTC
CDR3 protein: CAWSRTGTGGSGYTF

D gene: TRBD1
clone size: .
V gene: TRBV18
J gene: TRBJ1-5
CDR3 DNA: TGTGCCAGCTCACCAGTTGAAGTCGGAGGGGGCCAGCCCCAGCATTTT
CDR3 protein: CASSPVEVGGGQPQHF

D gene: .
clone size: .
V gene: TRBV7-6
J gene: TRBJ2-2
CDR3 DNA: TGTGCCAGCAGCCCCAAATCGGCGGGGGCAGCCGGGGAGCTGTTTTTT
CDR3 protein: CASSPKSAGAAGELFF

D gene: TRBD1
clone size: .
V gene: TRBV7-9
J gene: TRBJ2-1
CDR3 DNA: TGTGCCAGCAGCCCATGGACAGGGTCCTACAATGAGCAGTTCTTC
CDR3 protein: CASSPWTGSYNEQFF

D gene: .
clone size: .
V gene: TRBV2
J gene: TRBJ2-7
CDR3 DNA: TGTGCCAGCACCTTTAGCGGAAGCCCCAACGAGCAGTACTTC
CDR3 protein: CASTFSGSPNEQYF

D gene: .
clone size: few
V gene: TRBV5-1
J gene: TRBJ1-6
CDR3 DNA: TGCGCCAGCAGCTTGGTTGGGAGATCACCCCTCCACTTT
CDR3 protein: CASSLVGRSPLHF

D gene: .
clone size: .
V gene: TRBV29-1
J gene: TRBJ1-4
CDR3 DNA: TGCAGCGTTGGTGTGCTAGGTAATGAAAAACTGTTTTTT
CDR3 protein: CSVGVLGNEKLFF

D gene: .
clone size: .
V gene: TRBV7-2
J gene: TRBJ2-3
CDR3 DNA: TGTGCCAGCAGCTTGAGACTGAGCACAGATACGCAGTATTTT
CDR3 protein: CASSLRLSTDTQYF

D gene: .
clone size: .
V gene: TRBV19
J gene: TRBJ2-7
CDR3 DNA: TGTGCCAGTGGGCAGCTCTACGAGCAGTACTTC
CDR3 protein: CASGQLYEQYF

D gene: TRBD2
clone size: .
V gene: TRBV5-8
J gene: TRBJ2-3
CDR3 DNA: TGTGCCAGCAGCTTGTTCAGCGGGAGTGGTAGGACAGATACGCAGTATTTT
CDR3 protein: CASSLFSGSGRTDTQYF

D gene: .
clone size: .
V gene: TRBV30
J gene: TRBJ1-1
CDR3 DNA: TGTGCCTGGAGATCGGGGGTGAACACTGAAGCTTTCTTT
CDR3 protein: CAWRSGVNTEAFF

D gene: TRBD1
clone size: .
V gene: TRBV12-5
J gene: TRBJ1-2
CDR3 DNA: TGTGCTAGTGGTTTGACAGGGGATTCGGGCTACACCTTC
CDR3 protein: CASGLTGDSGYTF

D gene: .
clone size: .
V gene: TRBV28
J gene: TRBJ2-3
CDR3 DNA: TGTGCCAGCAGTTTCCTATCGGGGACAGATACGCAGTATTTT
CDR3 protein: CASSFLSGTDTQYF

D gene: .
clone size: few
V gene: TRBV5-6
J gene: TRBJ1-4
CDR3 DNA: TGTGCCAGCAGCTTAAGTCCGGAGGGCAACGGAAAACTGTTTTTT
CDR3 protein: CASSLSPEGNGKLFF

D gene: TRBD2
clone size: .
V gene: TRBV3-1/TRBV3-2
J gene: TRBJ2-7
CDR3 DNA: TGTGCCAGCAGCCCCGGACTAGCGGGAGTACCTAAGGACTACGAGCAGTACTTC
CDR3 protein: CASSPGLAGVPKDYEQYF

D gene: .
clone size: .
V gene: TRBV5-6
J gene: TRBJ1-1
CDR3 DNA: TGTGCCAGCAGGGAGGAAGGTCTGAACACTGAAGCTTTCTTT
CDR3 protein: CASREEGLNTEAFF

D gene: .
clone size: few
V gene: TRBV19
J gene: TRBJ1-4
CDR3 DNA: TGTGCCAGTAGTATCGAGGGGGTGTATTCCGGGTTTTTTGAAAAACTGTTTTTT
CDR3 protein: CASSIEGVYSGFFEKLFF

D gene: TRBD2
clone size: .
V gene: TRBV29-1
J gene: TRBJ2-3
CDR3 DNA: TGCAGCGCGACGCTGATGGGGGGGGATACGCAGTATTTT
CDR3 protein: CSATLMGGDTQYF

D gene: .
clone size: .
V gene: TRBV5-1
J gene: TRBJ1-1
CDR3 DNA: TGCGCCAGCAGCTTGCAACAGGGCACTGAAGCTTTCTTT
CDR3 protein: CASSLQQGTEAFF

D gene: TRBD2
clone size: .
V gene: TRBV18
J gene: TRBJ2-3
CDR3 DNA: TGTGCCAGCTCCCCCCAGGTCCAAAGCGGGGTCAGAGATACGCAGTATTTT
CDR3 protein: CASSPQVQSGVRDTQYF

D gene: TRBD1
clone size: .
V gene: TRBV11-2
J gene: TRBJ1-1
CDR3 DNA: TGTGCTTCCACGGGGCGGGACAGGGTTGGGGCTTTCTTT
CDR3 protein: CASTGRDRVGAFF

D gene: .
clone size: .
V gene: TRBV7-2
J gene: TRBJ1-5
CDR3 DNA: TGTGCCAGTGGCCGGGGGGGGGCGGTGGATCAGCCCCAGCATTTT
CDR3 protein: CASGRGGAVDQPQHF

D gene: TRBD2
clone size: .
V gene: TRBV19
J gene: TRBJ2-3
CDR3 DNA: TGTGCCAGTAATACGGGAGTAGGACTAGCGTCGCGGACGCAGTATTTT
CDR3 protein: CASNTGVGLASRTQYF

D gene: TRBD1
clone size: .
V gene: TRBV11-2
J gene: TRBJ1-2
CDR3 DNA: TGTGCCAGCAGCCATTGGGACAGGAGGGGAGTCGGCTACACCTTC
CDR3 protein: CASSHWDRRGVGYTF

D gene: .
clone size: .
V gene: TRBV7-9
J gene: TRBJ1-1
CDR3 DNA: TGTGCCAGCAGCTACAGAGACGTAACTGAAGCTTTCTTT
CDR3 protein: CASSYRDVTEAFF

D gene: TRBD1
clone size: few
V gene: TRBV7-2
J gene: TRBJ1-5
CDR3 DNA: TGTGCCAGCAGGTTGGGACAGGGAGGCAATCAGCCCCAGCATTTT
CDR3 protein: CASRLGQGGNQPQHF

D gene: .
clone size: few
V gene: TRBV6-4
J gene: TRBJ1-6
CDR3 DNA: TGTGCCAGCAGTGAAGGTATATGGGGAGGGAATTCACCCCTCCACTTT
CDR3 protein: CASSEGIWGGNSPLHF

D gene: TRBD1
clone size: .
V gene: TRBV9
J gene: TRBJ1-4
CDR3 DNA: TGTGCCAGCAGCTCACAGGGGGCTGGTGAAAAACTGTTTTTT
CDR3 protein: CASSSQGAGEKLFF